One TCR beta chain is described in this entry. This sample is part of a study of blood T cell repertoires in COVID-19. Generated by immunoSEQ multiplex PCR, the TCRdb table keeps only in-frame clones and is missing some. The table includes hundreds of thousands of clones, roughly 76% detected once. The CDR3 runs 15 residues. Trimming removed 7 bases from V and 0 bases from J; junction bases left unmatched: 5. The germline V gene has CDR1 LNHDA and CDR2 SQIVND (reference sequence). The sequenced material came from peripheral blood. The clonotype comes from a woman of 80 years or more with COVID-19, enrolled during active disease. This chain joins TRBV19 and TRBJ2-1; 8 bases fit TRBD2. DNA of the CDR3: TGTGCCAGTAATGCCGGGACTAGCTCCTACAATGAGCAGTTCTTC. This sequence encodes CASNAGTSSYNEQFF.